This T cell receptor beta chain was captured in a study of cytomegalovirus exposure and HLA in healthy donors. About the research overall: Counted in an early data release were 85 million or so unique TCRs from HLA-typed donors.

PCR was performed using 60 Vbeta and 13 Jbeta primers. This table comes from immunoSEQ multiplex PCR, and its TCRdb copy is limited to in-frame clones, with some not included. Here the sample spans 130,000 or so clones, roughly 80% being singletons. Broader study findings: As a later analysis showed, several of the most significant clusters appeared to be linked to common viral pathogens. Across donors, sequencing depth was assumed by presence/absence analyses to be roughly uniform.

CDR3 length equals 19 residues. Trimming took 2 bases from V and 4 from J; bases not matched to a gene: 15. Germline-derived CDR1 and CDR2 are SGHRS and YFSETQ. To note about this clone: The antigen remains undetermined.

The chain is built from TRBV5-1 and TRBJ2-5, with 12 bases lining up with TRBD1. This receptor was taken from a man under 40 in good health and CMV-seronegative. The sequenced material came from PBMCs. The CDR3 coding sequence is TGCGCCAGCAGCTTAGTGGCTACCGGGACAGGGGGCCAGGGAGAGACCCAGTACTTC. Amino acids: CASSLVATGTGGQGETQYF.